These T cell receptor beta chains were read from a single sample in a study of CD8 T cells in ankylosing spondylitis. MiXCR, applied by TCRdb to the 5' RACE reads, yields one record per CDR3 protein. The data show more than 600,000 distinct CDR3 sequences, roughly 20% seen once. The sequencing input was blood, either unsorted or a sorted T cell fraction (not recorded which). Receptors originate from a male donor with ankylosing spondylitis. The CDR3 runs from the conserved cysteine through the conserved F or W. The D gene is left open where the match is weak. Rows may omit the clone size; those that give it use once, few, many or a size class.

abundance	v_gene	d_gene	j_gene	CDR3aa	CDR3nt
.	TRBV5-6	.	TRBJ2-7	CASSFRDTEQYF	TGTGCCAGCAGCTTCCGGGACACCGAGCAGTACTTC
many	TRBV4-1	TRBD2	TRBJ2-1	CASSQDSGGYNEQFF	TGCGCCAGCAGCCAAGATAGCGGGGGGTACAATGAGCAGTTCTTC
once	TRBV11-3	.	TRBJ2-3	CASSYDFMGGAEDTQYF	TGTGCCAGCAGCTACGACTTCATGGGGGGGGCGGAGGATACGCAGTATTTT
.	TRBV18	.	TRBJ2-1	CASSQSMDGGYNEQFF	TGTGCCAGCTCGCAGTCGATGGACGGGGGCTACAATGAGCAGTTCTTC
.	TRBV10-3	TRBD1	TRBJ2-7	CATPDRGSFDEQYF	TGTGCCACACCGGACAGGGGGTCTTTCGACGAGCAGTACTTC
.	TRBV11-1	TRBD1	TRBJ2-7	CASSPDRGLSYELHF	TGTGCCAGCAGCCCGGACAGGGGCCTCTCCTACGAGCTGCACTTC
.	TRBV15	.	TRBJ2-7	CATNLGQPEGLYEQYF	TGTGCCACCAACTTAGGACAGCCGGAGGGTCTATACGAGCAGTACTTC
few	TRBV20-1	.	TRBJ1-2	CSARADSSHHGYTF	TGCAGTGCTAGAGCTGACAGCTCTCATCATGGCTACACCTTC
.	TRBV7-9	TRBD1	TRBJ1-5	CASSKDREYQPQHF	TGTGCCAGCAGCAAGGACAGGGAGTATCAGCCCCAGCATTTT
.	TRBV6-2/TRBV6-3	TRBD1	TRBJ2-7	CASRRGTDNIYEQYF	TGTGCCAGTAGAAGAGGGACAGATAACATATACGAGCAGTACTTC
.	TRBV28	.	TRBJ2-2	CASSTSGRKTGELFF	TGTGCCAGCAGTACATCCGGGCGGAAGACCGGGGAGCTGTTTTTT
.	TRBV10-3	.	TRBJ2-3	CAIREASADTQYF	TGTGCCATCAGGGAGGCTAGCGCAGATACGCAGTATTTT
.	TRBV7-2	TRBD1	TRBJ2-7	CASSFTPGQGNEQYF	TGTGCCAGCAGCTTCACCCCGGGACAGGGTAACGAGCAGTACTTC
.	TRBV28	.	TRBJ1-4	CASSLARGATNEKLFF	TGTGCCAGCAGCCTGGCGCGGGGGGCTACTAATGAAAAACTGTTTTTT
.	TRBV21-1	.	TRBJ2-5	CASNQMAGGRETQYF	TGTGCCAGCAACCAGATGGCGGGGGGGCGAGAGACCCAGTACTTC
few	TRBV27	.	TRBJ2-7	CASRPTRNSYEQYF	TGTGCCAGCAGACCAACTAGGAACTCCTACGAGCAGTACTTC
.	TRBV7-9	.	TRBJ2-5	CASSLFPRGIEETQYF	TGTGCCAGCAGCTTATTTCCCAGGGGCATAGAAGAGACCCAGTACTTC
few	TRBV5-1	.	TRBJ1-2	CASSFGKGAVGYTF	TGCGCCAGCAGCTTCGGGAAAGGGGCGGTTGGCTACACCTTC
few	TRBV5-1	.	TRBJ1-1	CASSLLGQPMNTEAFF	TGCGCCAGCAGCTTACTCGGACAGCCGATGAACACTGAAGCTTTCTTT
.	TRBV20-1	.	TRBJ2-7	CSALDREGEQYF	TGCAGTGCCCTGGACAGGGAGGGCGAGCAGTACTTC
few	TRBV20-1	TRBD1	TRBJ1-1	CSAGQAMNTEAFF	TGCAGTGCTGGACAGGCCATGAACACTGAAGCTTTCTTT
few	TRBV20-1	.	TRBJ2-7	CSARWQNYEQYF	TGCAGTGCTAGGTGGCAGAACTACGAGCAGTACTTC
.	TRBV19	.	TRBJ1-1	CASSRAGEAVF	TGTGCCAGTAGTCGAGCGGGGGAAGCGGTCTTT
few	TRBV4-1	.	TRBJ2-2	CASSQGEDWNTGELFF	TGCGCCAGCAGCCAAGGTGAAGATTGGAACACCGGGGAGCTGTTTTTT
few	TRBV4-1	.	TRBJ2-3	CASSQGATAGTDTQYF	TGCGCCAGCAGCCAAGGGGCCACTGCTGGCACAGATACGCAGTATTTT
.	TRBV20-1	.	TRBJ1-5	CSALQGKLNQPQHF	TGCAGTGCTCTTCAGGGGAAACTCAATCAGCCCCAGCATTTT
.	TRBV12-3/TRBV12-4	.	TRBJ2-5	CASRSTGSQETQYF	TGTGCCAGCAGGTCCACAGGGTCACAAGAGACCCAGTACTTC
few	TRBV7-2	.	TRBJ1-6	CASSPRFNSPLHF	TGTGCCAGCAGCCCTCGGTTTAATTCACCCCTCCACTTT
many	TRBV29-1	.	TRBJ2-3	CSVVGGLSLFLSTDTQYF	TGCAGCGTTGTTGGGGGGCTGTCTCTTTTTCTTAGTACAGATACGCAGTATTTT
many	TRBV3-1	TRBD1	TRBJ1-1	CASSQRQGSGTEAFF	TGTGCCAGCAGCCAGCGACAGGGGAGTGGCACTGAAGCTTTCTTT
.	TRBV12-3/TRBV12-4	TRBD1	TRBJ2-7	CASSTTGLDEQYF	TGTGCCAGCAGTACGACAGGGTTAGACGAGCAGTACTTC
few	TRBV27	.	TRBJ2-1	CASSLSGFNEQFF	TGTGCCAGCAGTTTATCGGGGTTCAATGAGCAGTTCTTC
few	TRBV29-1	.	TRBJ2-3	CSVVGQGPDTQYF	TGCAGCGTTGTGGGGCAGGGCCCAGATACGCAGTATTTT
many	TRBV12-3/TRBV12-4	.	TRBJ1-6	CASSLARYSPLHF	TGTGCCAGCAGTTTAGCGAGGTATTCACCCCTCCACTTT
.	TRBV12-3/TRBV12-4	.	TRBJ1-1	CASSLWGAGNTEAFF	TGTGCCAGCAGTTTATGGGGGGCCGGGAACACTGAAGCTTTCTTT
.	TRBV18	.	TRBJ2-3	CASSPPARVYTDTQYF	TGTGCCAGCTCACCCCCCGCCCGAGTATACACAGATACGCAGTATTTT